Sequencing of this T cell receptor beta chain was carried out in a study of blood T cell repertoires in COVID-19 (dated by TCRdb to 2018 to 2021). For context, the study as a whole: The collaborator samples originated in the United States, Italy and Spain and spanned the acute and convalescent phases of COVID-19. The prospective study material was composed of cDNA or gDNA derived from T cells, B-cell-depleted T cells, or PBMCs. Subjects who had been exposed to COVID-19, were actively infected with it, or had recovered from it provided the deeply sampled blood TCRbeta repertoires that made up the dataset. A freely available public database, intended as a resource for researchers studying the immune response to SARS-CoV-2, is where the repertoires were released. The samples were drawn from the first 160 participants of the ongoing ImmuneRACE study and from 1,254 subjects provided by 6 global collaborators. Sample metadata almost always included a de-identified subject ID, COVID-19 status, age in years and sex. Where HLA class I and class II types were available, the types were taken from metadata supplied by the sample provider, not from assay-based typing. Points the paper makes about the study in general: Clinical and demographic metadata were provided uncurated, with the amount varying by source and participant.

The germline V gene (reference sequence) supplies CDR1 MNHEY and CDR2 SMNVEV. At the junction V is shortened by 3 bases and J by 6 bases, with 12 bases in between. The CDR3 numbers 15 residues from cysteine through phenylalanine. Of all the DNA, just the CDR3 is kept, 45 bases in frame from base 1. As concerns this clone: No antigen is known for it. Per-base quality was not reported, and no clone a single base away is much larger than it.

Each collaborating institution followed its own protocols to collect whole blood in K2EDTA tubes. For TCRbeta analysis, collaborators shipped samples as frozen whole blood, isolated PBMCs, or DNA extracted from either of those sample types. The immunoSEQ Assay, a bias-controlled multiplex PCR, was used to amplify TCRbeta CDR3 regions from genomic DNA. On the authors' methods: Within the assay, amplification of reference gene primers was used to estimate how many nucleated cells each sample contained. Sequence reads were collapsed and filtered to measure the absolute abundance of every unique TCRbeta CDR3 rearrangement. For each sample, productive Simpson clonality was calculated as the square root of Simpson's diversity index across productive rearrangements. The table comes from immuneACCESS by way of TCRdb, which keeps in-frame sequences with V and J called. Part of the clones is missing from these tables; in studies checked, under half for an unresolved V gene and the rest for unknown reasons. That table furnishes V, J and clone size, whereas the DNA furnished D and trimming. The sample yields more than 200,000 clones; roughly 84% were counted once. The top ten constitute 4% to 4.5% of the sample.

The sequencing input was peripheral blood. The rearranged segments are TRBV27 and TRBJ1-6, with TRBD1 tentatively as D gene (5 bases match). The clonotype was recovered from a man between 60 and 75 years old with acute or convalescent COVID-19. At the DNA level, the sequence is TGTGCCAGCAGTTTCCAGGGATCCGTTAATTCACCCCTCCACTTT. Translation gives CASSFQGSVNSPLHF.